This is a list of T cell receptor beta chains from one sample in a study of shared clonotypes between healthy human individuals. Data came from immunoSEQ multiplex PCR; TCRdb stores just in-frame clones and leaves some out. The table records about 2 million clones, around 96% of them present only once. The sample comprised naive CD8+ T cells sorted from blood. All receptors come from a man younger than 35 in good health. Each CDR3 is given with its conserved first and last residue. The D gene is left open where the match is weak. Where a row states a size, it is once, few, many or the class of an expanded clone; other rows omit it.

v_gene	len	abundance	d_gene	j_gene	CDR3aa	CDR3nt
TRBV27	14	NA	NA	TRBJ2-7	CASSLVGGNYEQYF	TGTGCCAGCAGTTTAGTAGGGGGGAACTACGAGCAGTACTTC
TRBV30	11	once	TRBD1	TRBJ1-2	CAGNQGGGYTF	TGTGCCGGAAATCAGGGGGGCGGCTACACCTTC
TRBV19	16	NA	TRBD1	TRBJ1-1	CATHPDRASMNTEAFF	TGTGCCACTCACCCAGACAGGGCGAGCATGAACACTGAAGCTTTCTTT
TRBV27	15	once	NA	TRBJ1-4	CASSERGATNEKLFF	TGTGCCAGCAGCGAACGGGGCGCCACTAATGAAAAACTGTTTTTT
TRBV11-3	15	NA	NA	TRBJ2-1	CASSLARTGHNEQFF	TGTGCCAGCAGCTTAGCACGGACTGGCCACAATGAGCAGTTCTTC
TRBV27	21	NA	NA	TRBJ2-3	CATMPLGVQGPLSLSTDTQYF	TGTGCCACCATGCCTCTTGGGGTGCAGGGGCCTCTCTCCTTAAGCACAGATACGCAGTATTTT
TRBV7-9	15	NA	TRBD1	TRBJ2-1	CASSFAQGGYNEQFF	TGTGCCAGCAGCTTCGCACAGGGGGGATACAATGAGCAGTTCTTC
TRBV18	14	NA	NA	TRBJ1-3	CASPRQGSGNTIYF	TGTGCCAGCCCACGGCAGGGATCTGGAAACACCATATATTTT
TRBV5-5	17	NA	TRBD1	TRBJ2-1	CASSSGPGTGGSNEQFF	TGTGCCAGCAGCTCGGGACCCGGGACAGGGGGCTCAAATGAGCAGTTCTTC
TRBV7-9	15	NA	TRBD1	TRBJ2-7	CASRPGTGVSYEQYF	TGTGCCAGCAGACCCGGGACAGGGGTCTCCTACGAGCAGTACTTC
TRBV4-1	15	NA	NA	TRBJ1-2	CASSQGPGSGYGYTF	TGCGCCAGCAGCCAAGGTCCGGGGTCTGGGTATGGCTACACCTTC
TRBV29-1	13	NA	NA	TRBJ1-1	CSVEGGEDTEAFF	TGCAGCGTTGAAGGGGGTGAGGACACTGAAGCTTTCTTT
TRBV6-5	14	NA	NA	TRBJ1-5	CASSSTFGGQPQHF	TGTGCCAGCAGTTCGACTTTTGGGGGTCAGCCCCAGCATTTT
TRBV11-2	17	NA	TRBD1	TRBJ2-7	CASSLGSGTGGLYEQYF	TGTGCCAGCAGCTTAGGATCAGGGACAGGGGGGCTCTACGAGCAGTACTTC
TRBV5-6	13	NA	NA	TRBJ1-5	CASSSGPNQPQHF	TGTGCCAGCAGCTCGGGTCCCAATCAGCCCCAGCATTTT
TRBV4-1	15	NA	NA	TRBJ1-1	CASSLPVGMNTEAFF	TGCGCCAGCAGCCTACCTGTGGGGATGAACACTGAAGCTTTCTTT
TRBV18	12	NA	NA	TRBJ2-7	CASSVDSYEQYF	TGTGCCAGCTCAGTGGACAGCTACGAGCAGTACTTC
TRBV4-1	17	once	NA	TRBJ2-7	CASSQEGELRRPYEQYF	TGCGCCAGCAGCCAAGAAGGGGAATTACGGAGGCCCTACGAGCAGTACTTC
TRBV29-1	12	once	NA	TRBJ2-5	CSALQDPETQYF	TGCAGCGCCCTTCAGGACCCGGAGACCCAGTACTTC
TRBV6-1	15	NA	NA	TRBJ2-7	CASSEWGPPRAEQYF	TGTGCCAGCAGTGAGTGGGGACCCCCTCGGGCCGAGCAGTACTTC
TRBV19	12	NA	NA	TRBJ1-1	CASNGQTVEAFF	TGTGCCAGTAACGGACAGACAGTTGAAGCTTTCTTT
TRBV6-5	14	NA	NA	TRBJ1-1	CASSSDSGNTEAFF	TGTGCCAGCAGTTCGGACAGTGGGAACACTGAAGCTTTCTTT
TRBV30	14	NA	NA	TRBJ1-6	CAWSVQGSNSPLHF	TGTGCCTGGAGTGTACAAGGGAGTAATTCACCCCTCCACTTT
TRBV5-6	14	NA	TRBD1	TRBJ1-6	CASSQGTGESPLHF	TGTGCCAGCAGCCAGGGGACAGGGGAATCACCCCTCCACTTT
TRBV27	14	NA	NA	TRBJ1-2	CASSSRQTDYGYTF	TGTGCCAGCAGTTCTCGACAGACAGACTATGGCTACACCTTC
TRBV27	14	NA	TRBD1	TRBJ2-7	CASTATGGAHEQYF	TGTGCCAGCACCGCGACAGGGGGTGCCCACGAGCAGTACTTC
TRBV30	19	NA	TRBD2	TRBJ2-1	CAWDGTSGSSYHSYNEQFF	TGTGCCTGGGACGGGACTAGCGGGAGTTCCTACCATTCGTACAATGAGCAGTTCTTC
TRBV11-2	14	NA	NA	TRBJ2-7	CASSLGDRTYEQYF	TGTGCCAGCAGCTTAGGTGACAGGACCTACGAGCAGTACTTC
TRBV5-1	15	NA	NA	TRBJ1-4	CASSLLSGFNEKLFF	TGCGCCAGCAGCTTGCTGTCAGGCTTTAATGAAAAACTGTTTTTT
TRBV5-1	16	NA	NA	TRBJ2-5	CASSPIERQLPETQYF	TGCGCCAGCAGCCCGATTGAGCGGCAACTACCGGAGACCCAGTACTTC
TRBV4-3	18	NA	NA	TRBJ1-5	CASSQDIIAQGSNQPQHF	TGCGCCAGCAGCCAAGATATTATCGCGCAGGGGTCGAATCAGCCCCAGCATTTT
TRBV4-1	15	NA	TRBD1	TRBJ2-7	CASSQVGGLPYEQYF	TGCGCCAGCAGCCAAGTAGGGGGCCTACCCTACGAGCAGTACTTC
TRBV7-9	15	NA	TRBD1	TRBJ2-7	CASSHVPGQPYEQYF	TGTGCCAGCAGCCACGTCCCGGGACAGCCTTACGAGCAGTACTTC
TRBV5-4	14	NA	NA	TRBJ2-7	CASSLDQGIYEQYF	TGTGCCAGCAGCTTGGACCAGGGGATCTACGAGCAGTACTTC
TRBV4-3	14	few	NA	TRBJ2-7	CASSQDRSSYEQYF	TGCGCCAGCAGCCAAGATAGGTCCTCCTACGAGCAGTACTTC
TRBV7-9	16	NA	TRBD1	TRBJ2-2	CASSLAGGEHTGELFF	TGTGCCAGCAGCTTAGCAGGGGGCGAGCACACCGGGGAGCTGTTTTTT
TRBV7-9	11	NA	NA	TRBJ1-1	CASQPGTEAFF	TGTGCCAGCCAACCGGGGACAGAAGCTTTCTTT
TRBV9	15	NA	NA	TRBJ2-1	CASSVVPASYNEQFF	TGTGCCAGCAGCGTAGTTCCTGCTTCGTACAATGAGCAGTTCTTC
TRBV15	14	NA	NA	TRBJ1-2	CATSRDKANYGYTF	TGTGCCACCAGCAGAGATAAAGCAAACTATGGCTACACCTTC
TRBV4-3	17	NA	NA	TRBJ2-7	CASSQESDNGFTYEQYF	TGCGCCAGCAGCCAAGAGAGCGATAATGGATTCACCTACGAGCAGTACTTC
TRBV21-1	11	NA	NA	TRBJ2-7	CARSDRLGQYF	TGTGCCAGGAGCGACAGGCTGGGGCAGTACTTC
TRBV5-6	15	NA	TRBD2	TRBJ2-7	CASSSTSGGAHEQYF	TGTGCCAGCAGCTCGACTAGCGGGGGGGCCCACGAGCAGTACTTC
TRBV30	12	few	NA	TRBJ2-5	CACSGPEETQYF	TGTGCCTGTTCCGGACCAGAAGAGACCCAGTACTTC
TRBV28	16	NA	NA	TRBJ1-4	CASSLLDAGGAQGLFF	TGTGCCAGCAGTTTATTAGATGCGGGTGGGGCACAAGGGCTGTTTTTT
TRBV5-6	13	NA	TRBD2	TRBJ2-1	CASNPGGNNEQFF	TGTGCCAGCAACCCGGGAGGGAACAATGAGCAGTTCTTC
TRBV5-4	13	few	NA	TRBJ1-1	CASSLDSALEAFF	TGTGCCAGCAGCTTGGACAGCGCCCTTGAAGCTTTCTTT
TRBV28	16	NA	NA	TRBJ1-1	CASSLGSNTKNTEAFF	TGTGCCAGCAGTTTAGGGTCCAATACGAAGAACACTGAAGCTTTCTTT
TRBV27	13	NA	TRBD1	TRBJ2-7	CASSPMTGDEQYF	TGTGCCAGCAGTCCTATGACAGGGGACGAGCAGTACTTC
TRBV9	18	NA	TRBD2	TRBJ2-2	CASSTAVGRGPLTGELFF	TGTGCCAGCAGCACCGCCGTCGGGAGGGGTCCTCTCACCGGGGAGCTGTTTTTT